This TCR beta chain was sequenced for a study of cytomegalovirus exposure and HLA in healthy donors. Sampled while nominally healthy, donors likely had unrecorded immune exposures. The CDR3 contains 13 residues. Germline-derived CDR1 and CDR2 are MNHNY and SVGAGI (reference sequence). Deletions cut 0 bases from V and 8 bases from J, with 10 bases between. Primers: 60 Vbeta forward and 13 Jbeta reverse. The repertoire was sequenced with immunoSEQ multiplex PCR; TCRdb's copy has only in-frame clones and lacks some. The profile shows approximately 100,000 clones, about 75% of them singletons. The gene calls are TRBV6-6 and TRBJ1-2; D is possibly TRBD1 (6 bases). This clonotype was obtained from a woman between 40 and 50 years old in good health and CMV-seropositive. Specimen: PBMCs. For the CDR3, the DNA is TGTGCCAGCAGTTACTCGACAGGTGGAGGCTACACCTTC. Translated: CASSYSTGGGYTF.